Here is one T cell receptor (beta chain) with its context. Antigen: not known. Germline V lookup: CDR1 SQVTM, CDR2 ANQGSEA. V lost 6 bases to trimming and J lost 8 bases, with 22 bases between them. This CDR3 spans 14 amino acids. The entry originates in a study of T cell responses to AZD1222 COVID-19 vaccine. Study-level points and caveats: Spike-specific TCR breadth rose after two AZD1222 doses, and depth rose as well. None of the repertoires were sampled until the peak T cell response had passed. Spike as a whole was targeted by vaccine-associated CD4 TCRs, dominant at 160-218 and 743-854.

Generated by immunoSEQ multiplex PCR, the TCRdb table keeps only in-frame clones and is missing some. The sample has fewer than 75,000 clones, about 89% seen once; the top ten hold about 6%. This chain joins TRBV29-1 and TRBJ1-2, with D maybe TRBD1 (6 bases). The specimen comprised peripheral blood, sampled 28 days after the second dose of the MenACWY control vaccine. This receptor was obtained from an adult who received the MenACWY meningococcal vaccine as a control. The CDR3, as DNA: TGCAGCGTCCTACTACAGGGACGCTCTAGCGGCTACACCTTC. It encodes CSVLLQGRSSGYTF.